This TCR beta chain was observed in a study of cytomegalovirus exposure and HLA in healthy donors. The PCR ran on 60 Vbeta and 13 Jbeta primers. Method: immunoSEQ multiplex PCR; TCRdb's copy keeps in-frame clones and lacks some. The sample lists about 170,000 clones; less than 85% were seen once. The origin of this receptor is a boy under 10 years old in good health and CMV-seronegative. Specimen: PBMCs.

Here the CDR3 reads CASSLETGDNQPQHF. The DNA of the CDR3 is TGTGCCAGCAGCCTGGAGACAGGGGATAATCAGCCCCAGCATTTT. The V call is TRBV7-6, the J call TRBJ1-5; 8 nucleotides line up with TRBD1. With 5 bases clipped from V and 4 bases from J, the junction kept 7 bases outside the gene matches. The CDR3 has 15 residues. Germline CDR1 and CDR2: SGHVS and FNYEAQ. Full variable domain (outside the CDR3, taken from reference TRBV7-6 and TRBJ1-5): GAGVSQSPRYKVTKRGQDVALRCDPISGHVSLYWYRQALGQGPEFLTYFNYEAQQDKSGLPNDRFSAERPEGSISTLTIQRTEQRDSAMYRCASSLETGDNQPQHFGDGTRLSIL.